The 13 T cell receptor beta chains listed next were all sequenced from one sample in a study of regulatory T cells in long-lasting Graves disease. To make TCR beta libraries, researchers used iRepertoire HTBI primers and Arm-PCR of CDR3 regions. TCRdb redid the calling of the multiplex PCR reads with MiXCR, one entry per CDR3 protein. This repertoire shows fewer than 550,000 distinct CDR3 sequences, about 16% found once; its top ten account for roughly 23%. Time point: newly diagnosed GD, antithyroid drugs for less than 3 months. Extracted PBMC RNA gave rise to the TCR library. The same data also went into a second study, on T cells in Graves' hyperthyroidism and ophthalmopathy.

This specimen was peripheral blood mononuclear cells (PBMCs), taken at new diagnosis, from a patient treated with antithyroid drugs. These TCRs come from a woman between 18 and 30 years old with Graves disease.

In the case of this clonotype: A read error is possible here, since a much larger clone lies one base away. No conserved phenylalanine or tryptophan is present at the end of the CDR3, so a read error is the likely explanation. The chain combines TRBV28 with TRBJ1-2; D is undetermined. Germline CDR1 MDHEN, CDR2 SYDVKM. The CDR3 loop spans 14 amino acids. Trimming took 4 bases from V and 4 from J, leaving 13 bases between them. CDR3 loop: CASSYNKQSYGYTL. Here the CDR3 DNA reads TGTGCCAGCAGTTATAACAAACAGTCCTATGGCTACACCCTC.

This clonotype appeared many times. CDR3 coding DNA: TGTGCCAGCAGCCTAAGCCAGACAGGGAACACTGAAGCTTTCTTT. It translates to CASSLSQTGNTEAFF. The rearrangement links TRBV11-1 to TRBJ1-1; the D gene is possibly TRBD1 (6 bases). Germline values: CDR1 SGHAT, CDR2 FQDESV (reference sequence). Trimming removed 5 bases at V and 1 base at J, with 14 bases between. This CDR3 has 15 amino acids.

V is TRBV6-1 and J is TRBJ1-4; D is uncertain. The CDR3 is 15 amino acids. With 2 bases removed from V and 3 bases from J, the gap between germline ends came to 10 bases. Looked up from germline, CDR1 is MNHNS and CDR2 is SASEGT. In DNA form, the CDR3 reads TGTGCCAGCAGTGAATTGGGCATCTCTAATGAAAAACTGTTTTTT. Its translation: CASSELGISNEKLFF.

This clonotype was seen repeatedly, ten times or more. The gene calls are TRBV28 and TRBJ1-5; D call uncertain. CDR3 length: 16 amino acids. CDR1 is MDHEN and CDR2 is SYDVKM in the germline V gene. V lost 5 bases and J 4 bases, leaving 18 bases between the germline ends. The CDR3 region is CASSLSLGNGNQPQHF. CDR3 DNA: TGTGCCAGCAGTCTTAGCTTGGGGAATGGTAATCAGCCCCAGCATTTT.

This clonotype was found many times. This chain joins TRBV6-2 or TRBV6-3 and TRBJ2-2; D might be TRBD1 or TRBD2, each matching 5 bases. This CDR3 contains 19 residues. The ends were cut back, 8 bases at V and 5 bases at J, with 30 bases in the middle. CDR1 is MNHEY, CDR2 SVGEGT, per germline. CDR3 DNA sequence: TGTGCCAGCCGCCGGGACGGGGTCTTCTTACCTGGTAGAACCGGGGAGCTGTTTTTT. It translates to CASRRDGVFLPGRTGELFF.

Comments on this clonotype: A much larger clone lies one base from this, so it may be a read error. This rearrangement joins TRBV27 to TRBJ2-7; no firm D call. V was pared by 1 base and J by 5 bases, with 12 bases between. Germline V gene sequence: CDR1 MNHEY, CDR2 SMNVEV (reference sequence). The CDR3 has 14 amino acids. The DNA for the CDR3 is TGTGCCAGCAGTTTATATTCCGGAGCTAACGAGCAGTACTTC. As protein: CASSLYSGANEQYF.

At least ten counts were recorded for this clonotype. V usage is TRBV28 and J usage is TRBJ1-5; 9 nucleotides align to TRBD1. Germline loops: CDR1 MDHEN, CDR2 SYDVKM. This CDR3 comprises 14 residues. J gave up 4 bases and V 5 bases, and 3 bases lay outside the gene matches. Here the CDR3 DNA reads TGTGCCAGCAGTCGGACAGGGGTTAATCAGCCCCAGCATTTT. It is translated as CASSRTGVNQPQHF. Looking up the rest from reference TRBV28 and TRBJ1-5 gives the full variable domain: DVKVTQSSRYLVKRTGEKVFLECVQDMDHENMFWYRQDPGLGLRLIYFSYDVKMKEKGDIPEGYSVSREKKERFSLILESASTNQTSMYLCASSRTGVNQPQHFGDGTRLSIL.

The chain recombines TRBV13 with TRBJ2-3, with a weak D call TRBD2 (6 bases). The CDR3 covers 16 residues. CDR1 and CDR2 (germline): PRHDT, FYEKMQ (reference sequence). The V end lost 6 bases, the J end lost 0 bases, and 16 bases lay between the germline ends. The CDR3 loop reads CASRETGGTSTDTQYF. CDR3 coding DNA: TGTGCCAGCAGGGAGACGGGCGGGACTAGCACAGATACGCAGTATTTT.

Concerning this clonotype: A single base separates this from a much larger clone, so it may be a read error. The chain employs TRBV30 and TRBJ1-2; D is unresolved. There are 12 residues in the CDR3. Trimming took off 3 bases at V and 8 bases at J, with 13 bases between the two ends. Germline V lookup: CDR1 GTSNPN, CDR2 SVGIG (reference sequence). CDR3 nucleotide sequence: TGTGCCTGGAGCTCAATGGACGCAGGCTACACCTTC. It codes for CAWSSMDAGYTF. The complete variable domain, with remaining parts taken from reference TRBV30 and TRBJ1-2, reads SQTIHQWPATLVQPVGSPLSLECTVEGTSNPNLYWYRQAAGRGLQLLFYSVGIGQISSEVPQNLSASRPQDRQFILSSKKLLLSDSGFYLCAWSSMDAGYTFGSGTRLTVV.

This clonotype was detected ten times or more. The V and J genes are TRBV2 and TRBJ2-1; TRBD2 is a possible D gene (5 bases). CDR1 and CDR2 (germline): SNHLY, FYNNEI. CDR3 length equals 14 residues. V lost 6 bases and J 3 bases, leaving 12 bases between the germline ends. CDR3 bases: TGTGCCAGCAGAACTAGTTCACGCTACAATGAGCAGTTCTTC. Amino acids: CASRTSSRYNEQFF.

The chain links TRBV4-1 to TRBJ2-1; D possibly corresponds to TRBD2 (7 bases). Per germline, CDR1 MGHRA and CDR2 YSYEKL. This CDR3 region has 13 residues. V was pared by 0 bases and J by 9 bases, with 9 bases between. The CDR3 here is CASSQEGGGEQFF. In DNA form, the CDR3 reads TGCGCCAGCAGCCAAGAGGGAGGGGGTGAGCAGTTCTTC.

Notes on this clonotype: A read error may be the cause here, since a much bigger clone is one base away. The V call is TRBV27, the J call TRBJ1-1; TRBD1 matches 10 bases. CDR3 length equals 20 residues. CDR1 is MNHEY and CDR2 is SMNVEV in the germline V gene (reference sequence). The CDR3 loop is CACSLHGTGALSPIGAEAFF. As DNA, the CDR3 is TGTGCCTGCAGTTTACACGGGACAGGGGCTTTGTCCCCCATTGGGGCTGAAGCTTTCTTT.

The chain is built from TRBV12-3 or TRBV12-4 and TRBJ2-2, with D unclear. This CDR3 region has 12 residues. Trimming removed 3 bases from V and 6 bases from J, with 5 bases in between. The CDR3 region has the DNA TGTGCCAGCAGTTTTTATCCCGGGGAGCTGTTTTTT. Translated, it gives CASSFYPGELFF.